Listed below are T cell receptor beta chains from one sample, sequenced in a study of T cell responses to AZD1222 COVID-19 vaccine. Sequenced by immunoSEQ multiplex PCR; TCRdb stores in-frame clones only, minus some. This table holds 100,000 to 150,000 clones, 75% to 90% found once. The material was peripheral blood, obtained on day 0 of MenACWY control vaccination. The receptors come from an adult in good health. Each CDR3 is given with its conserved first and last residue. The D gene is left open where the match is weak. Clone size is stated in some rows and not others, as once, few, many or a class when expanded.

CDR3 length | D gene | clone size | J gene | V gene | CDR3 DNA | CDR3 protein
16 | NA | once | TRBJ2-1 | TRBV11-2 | TGTGCCAGCAGCTTAGACTCCGGACCCGGGGGCTATGAGCAGTTCTTC | CASSLDSGPGGYEQFF
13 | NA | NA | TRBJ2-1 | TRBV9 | TGTGCCAGCAGCGTAGAGGGTATGAATGAGCAGTTCTTC | CASSVEGMNEQFF
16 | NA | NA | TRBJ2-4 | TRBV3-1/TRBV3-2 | TGTGCCAGCAGCCCCACACAGGGTGTGGCCAAAAACATTCAGTACTTC | CASSPTQGVAKNIQYF
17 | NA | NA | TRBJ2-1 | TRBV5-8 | TGTGCCAGCAGCTTGGGGTGGAGGGAGAGGGGCCGCAATGAGCAGTTCTTC | CASSLGWRERGRNEQFF
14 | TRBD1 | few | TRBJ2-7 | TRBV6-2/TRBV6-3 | TGTGCCAGCAGTTTCGGGACAGGGTCCTACGAGCAGTACTTC | CASSFGTGSYEQYF
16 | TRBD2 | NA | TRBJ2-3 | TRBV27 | TGTGCCAGCAGTTTAAATGCGGGGGTAAGCACAGATACGCAGTATTTT | CASSLNAGVSTDTQYF
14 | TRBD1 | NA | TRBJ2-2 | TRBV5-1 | TGCGCCAGCAGCTTACAGGGGGCAGGCGGGGAGCTGTTTTTT | CASSLQGAGGELFF
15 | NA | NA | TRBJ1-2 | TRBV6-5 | TGTGCCAGCAGTTCACCCGGGGCAGGAACTTATGGCTACACCTTC | CASSSPGAGTYGYTF
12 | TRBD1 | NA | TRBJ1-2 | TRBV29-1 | TGCAGCGTTGGCGGGACAGAATATGGCTACACCTTC | CSVGGTEYGYTF
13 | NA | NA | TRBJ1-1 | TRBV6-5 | TGTGCCAGCAGTTACTCGGTCGGGTCAGAAGCTTTCTTT | CASSYSVGSEAFF
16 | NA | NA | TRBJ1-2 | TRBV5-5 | TGTGCCAGCAGCTTGAGTGGAACGGATACTCATCATGGCTACACCTTC | CASSLSGTDTHHGYTF
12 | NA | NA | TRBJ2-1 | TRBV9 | TGTGCCAGCAGCGCTCAAGATACCGAGCAGTTCTTC | CASSAQDTEQFF
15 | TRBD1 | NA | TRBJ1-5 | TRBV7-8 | TGTGCCAGCAGCTTAGGGGGGGCAGGGGGCCAGCCCCAGCATTTT | CASSLGGAGGQPQHF
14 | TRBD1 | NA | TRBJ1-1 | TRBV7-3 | TGTGCCAGCAGCCCGGGGACAGGGGGTACTGAAGCTTTCTTT | CASSPGTGGTEAFF
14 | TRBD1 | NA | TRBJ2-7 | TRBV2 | TGTGCCAGCAGTGTGCTGGACAGGGCCGACGAGCAGTACTTC | CASSVLDRADEQYF
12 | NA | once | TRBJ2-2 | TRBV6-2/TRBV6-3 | TGTGCCAGCAGTAGGGGAACCGGGGAGCTGTTTTTT | CASSRGTGELFF
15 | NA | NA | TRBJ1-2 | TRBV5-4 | TGTGCCAGCAGCTGGGGGGCAGGGGTAGAGTATGGCTACACCTTC | CASSWGAGVEYGYTF
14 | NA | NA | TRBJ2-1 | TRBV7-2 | TGTGCCAGCAGCTTTATAGCAGGGTCGAATGAGCAGTTCTTC | CASSFIAGSNEQFF
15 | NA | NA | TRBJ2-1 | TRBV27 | TGTGCCAGCAGTTTACCCATGGACGGGTACAATGAGCAGTTCTTC | CASSLPMDGYNEQFF
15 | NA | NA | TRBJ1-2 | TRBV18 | TGTGCCAGCTCACCCGCCGCAGGGGCAGACTATGGCTACACCTTC | CASSPAAGADYGYTF
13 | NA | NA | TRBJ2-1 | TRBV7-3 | TGTGCCAGCAGCTTACCGCCAGCCGGTGAGCAGTTCTTC | CASSLPPAGEQFF
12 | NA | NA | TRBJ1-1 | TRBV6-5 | TGTGCCAGCAGCTTACAGAACACTGAAGCTTTCTTT | CASSLQNTEAFF
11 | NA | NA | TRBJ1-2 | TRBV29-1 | TGCAGCGTCTCCCGGGGGGGTGGCTACACCTTC | CSVSRGGGYTF
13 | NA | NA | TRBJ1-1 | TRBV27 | TGTGCCAGCAGTCCCCTAATGAACACTGAAGCTTTCTTT | CASSPLMNTEAFF
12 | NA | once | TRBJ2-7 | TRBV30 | TGTGCCTGGGGGGGACTTTCCTACGAGCAGTACTTC | CAWGGLSYEQYF
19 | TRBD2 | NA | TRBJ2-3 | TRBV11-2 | TGTGCCAGCAGCTTAGGACCGGTGAGCGGGAGGGTCAGGACAGATACGCAGTATTTT | CASSLGPVSGRVRTDTQYF